This is a list of T cell receptor beta chains from one sample in a study of T cell responses to AZD1222 COVID-19 vaccine. Sequenced by immunoSEQ multiplex PCR; TCRdb stores in-frame clones only, minus some. This table has roughly 130,000 clones, over 75% appearing once. The sequencing used peripheral blood, collected on day 0 of AZD1222 vaccination. These receptors all stem from an adult in good health. CDR3s include the opening cysteine and the closing phenylalanine or tryptophan. Each record gives: D gene, J gene, clone size, V gene, CDR3 protein, CDR3 DNA. A D gene is named only where the DNA matches it firmly. Size tells how often a clone was seen (once, few, many) or the class of an expanded clone, and some rows leave it out.

d_call: TRBD1
j_call: TRBJ1-1
clone_size: .
v_call: TRBV19
cdr3_aa: CASSGTGQGLTEAFF
cdr3_nt: TGTGCCAGTAGTGGAACGGGACAGGGGCTGACTGAAGCTTTCTTT

d_call: .
j_call: TRBJ2-4
clone_size: .
v_call: TRBV5-1
cdr3_aa: CASSLSQPNIQYF
cdr3_nt: TGCGCCAGCAGCTTGTCTCAGCCAAACATTCAGTACTTC

d_call: TRBD2
j_call: TRBJ2-7
clone_size: .
v_call: TRBV5-1
cdr3_aa: CASRSGLAGFYEQYF
cdr3_nt: TGCGCCAGCAGGTCCGGACTAGCGGGGTTCTACGAGCAGTACTTC

d_call: TRBD1
j_call: TRBJ2-7
clone_size: .
v_call: TRBV6-9
cdr3_aa: CASSYSAGQGNYEQYF
cdr3_nt: TGTGCCAGCAGTTATTCAGCGGGACAGGGGAACTACGAGCAGTACTTC

d_call: .
j_call: TRBJ1-1
clone_size: once
v_call: TRBV27
cdr3_aa: CASSLIGVGTEAFF
cdr3_nt: TGTGCCAGCAGTTTAATCGGGGTCGGGACTGAAGCTTTCTTT

d_call: .
j_call: TRBJ1-1
clone_size: .
v_call: TRBV5-8
cdr3_aa: CASSRIVSDTEAFF
cdr3_nt: TGTGCCAGCAGCCGGATTGTATCGGACACTGAAGCTTTCTTT

d_call: TRBD2
j_call: TRBJ2-1
clone_size: .
v_call: TRBV28
cdr3_aa: CASRSLLAGVSNEQFF
cdr3_nt: TGTGCCAGCAGGTCTCTACTAGCGGGAGTTTCTAATGAGCAGTTCTTC

d_call: TRBD2
j_call: TRBJ2-5
clone_size: .
v_call: TRBV30
cdr3_aa: CAWSVIGLARETQYF
cdr3_nt: TGTGCCTGGAGTGTAATAGGACTAGCGAGAGAGACCCAGTACTTC

d_call: TRBD2
j_call: TRBJ2-1
clone_size: .
v_call: TRBV7-8
cdr3_aa: CASSPTSGGNEQFF
cdr3_nt: TGTGCCAGCAGCCCTACTAGCGGTGGCAATGAGCAGTTCTTC

d_call: .
j_call: TRBJ2-7
clone_size: .
v_call: TRBV27
cdr3_aa: CASSSDSSYEQYF
cdr3_nt: TGTGCCAGCAGTTCTGACAGCTCCTACGAGCAGTACTTC

d_call: TRBD2
j_call: TRBJ2-2
clone_size: .
v_call: TRBV5-1
cdr3_aa: CASCLGAGGPGTGELFF
cdr3_nt: TGCGCCAGCTGCTTGGGGGCGGGGGGCCCGGGGACCGGGGAGCTGTTTTTT

d_call: .
j_call: TRBJ1-1
clone_size: .
v_call: TRBV5-6
cdr3_aa: CASSLAGHREAFF
cdr3_nt: TGTGCCAGCAGCTTGGCGGGACATCGGGAAGCTTTCTTT

d_call: .
j_call: TRBJ1-4
clone_size: once
v_call: TRBV19
cdr3_aa: CASSMPRRTNEKLFF
cdr3_nt: TGTGCCAGTAGTATGCCCCGACGGACTAATGAAAAACTGTTTTTT

d_call: .
j_call: TRBJ2-7
clone_size: .
v_call: TRBV9
cdr3_aa: CASSGRGYEQYF
cdr3_nt: TGTGCCAGCAGCGGGAGAGGCTACGAGCAGTACTTC

d_call: .
j_call: TRBJ1-2
clone_size: .
v_call: TRBV4-1
cdr3_aa: CASSQDGQYYGYTF
cdr3_nt: TGCGCCAGCAGCCAAGACGGACAGTACTATGGCTACACCTTC

d_call: TRBD2
j_call: TRBJ2-2
clone_size: .
v_call: TRBV5-1
cdr3_aa: CASSLITSANTGELFF
cdr3_nt: TGCGCCAGCAGCTTAATTACTAGCGCCAACACCGGGGAGCTGTTTTTT

d_call: .
j_call: TRBJ2-7
clone_size: .
v_call: TRBV27
cdr3_aa: CASSFGRGYEQYF
cdr3_nt: TGTGCCAGCAGTTTCGGACGGGGCTACGAGCAGTACTTC

d_call: .
j_call: TRBJ1-1
clone_size: .
v_call: TRBV12-3/TRBV12-4
cdr3_aa: CATAILNTEAFF
cdr3_nt: TGTGCCACGGCCATTTTGAACACTGAAGCTTTCTTT

d_call: .
j_call: TRBJ1-3
clone_size: .
v_call: TRBV4-3
cdr3_aa: CASSHGLQGSGNTIYF
cdr3_nt: TGCGCCAGCAGCCACGGGTTACAGGGATCTGGAAACACCATATATTTT

d_call: .
j_call: TRBJ2-7
clone_size: .
v_call: TRBV2
cdr3_aa: CASSGGGVYEQYF
cdr3_nt: TGTGCCAGCAGTGGCGGCGGTGTTTACGAGCAGTACTTC

d_call: .
j_call: TRBJ2-7
clone_size: .
v_call: TRBV6-1
cdr3_aa: CASSEGPRILGSYEQYF
cdr3_nt: TGTGCCAGCAGTGAGGGTCCTCGGATCTTAGGTTCCTACGAGCAGTACTTC

d_call: .
j_call: TRBJ1-4
clone_size: .
v_call: TRBV5-1
cdr3_aa: CASSNGPLEKLFF
cdr3_nt: TGCGCCAGCAGCAACGGGCCGCTTGAAAAACTGTTTTTT

d_call: .
j_call: TRBJ2-5
clone_size: few
v_call: TRBV20-1
cdr3_aa: CSARGQETQYF
cdr3_nt: TGCAGTGCAAGAGGGCAAGAGACCCAGTACTTC

d_call: .
j_call: TRBJ1-1
clone_size: .
v_call: TRBV5-1
cdr3_aa: CASSLAGAMNTEAFF
cdr3_nt: TGCGCCAGCAGCTTGGCGGGGGCCATGAACACTGAAGCTTTCTTT

d_call: .
j_call: TRBJ2-7
clone_size: .
v_call: TRBV9
cdr3_aa: CASSVEGFPYEQYF
cdr3_nt: TGTGCCAGCAGCGTAGAGGGGTTCCCCTACGAGCAGTACTTC

d_call: .
j_call: TRBJ1-2
clone_size: .
v_call: TRBV19
cdr3_aa: CASSAGMSRGYTF
cdr3_nt: TGTGCCAGTAGTGCGGGTATGAGTCGGGGTTACACCTTC